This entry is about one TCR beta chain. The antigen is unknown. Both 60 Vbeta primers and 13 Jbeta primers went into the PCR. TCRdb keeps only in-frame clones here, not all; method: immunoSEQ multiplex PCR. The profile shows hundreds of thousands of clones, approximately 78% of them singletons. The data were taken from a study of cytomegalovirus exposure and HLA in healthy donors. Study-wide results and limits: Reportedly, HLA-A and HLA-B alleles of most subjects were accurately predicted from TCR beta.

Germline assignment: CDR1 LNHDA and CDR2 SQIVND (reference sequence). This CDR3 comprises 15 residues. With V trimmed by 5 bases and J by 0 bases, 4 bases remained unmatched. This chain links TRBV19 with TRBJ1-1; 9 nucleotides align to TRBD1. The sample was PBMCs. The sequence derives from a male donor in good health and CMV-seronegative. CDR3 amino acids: CASSLDRGLNTEAFF. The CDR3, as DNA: TGTGCCAGTAGTTTGGACAGGGGATTGAACACTGAAGCTTTCTTT.